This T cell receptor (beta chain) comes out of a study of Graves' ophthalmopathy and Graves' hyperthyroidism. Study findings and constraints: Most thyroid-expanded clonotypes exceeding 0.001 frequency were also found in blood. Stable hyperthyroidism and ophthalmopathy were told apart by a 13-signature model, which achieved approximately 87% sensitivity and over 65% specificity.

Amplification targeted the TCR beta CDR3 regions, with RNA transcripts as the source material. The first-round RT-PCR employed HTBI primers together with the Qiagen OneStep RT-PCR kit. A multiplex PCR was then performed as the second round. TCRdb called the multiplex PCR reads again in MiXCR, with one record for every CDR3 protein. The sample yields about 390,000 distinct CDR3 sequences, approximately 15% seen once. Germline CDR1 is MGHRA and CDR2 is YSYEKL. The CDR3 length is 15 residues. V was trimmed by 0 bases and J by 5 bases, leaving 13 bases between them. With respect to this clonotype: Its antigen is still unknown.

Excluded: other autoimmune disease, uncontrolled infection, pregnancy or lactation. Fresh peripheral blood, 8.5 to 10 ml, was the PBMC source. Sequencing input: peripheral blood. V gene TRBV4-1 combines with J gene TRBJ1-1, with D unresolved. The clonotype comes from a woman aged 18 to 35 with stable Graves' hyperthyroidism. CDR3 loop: CASSQDHPGRTEAFF. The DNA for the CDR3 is TGCGCCAGCAGCCAAGATCACCCGGGTCGGACTGAAGCTTTCTTT.